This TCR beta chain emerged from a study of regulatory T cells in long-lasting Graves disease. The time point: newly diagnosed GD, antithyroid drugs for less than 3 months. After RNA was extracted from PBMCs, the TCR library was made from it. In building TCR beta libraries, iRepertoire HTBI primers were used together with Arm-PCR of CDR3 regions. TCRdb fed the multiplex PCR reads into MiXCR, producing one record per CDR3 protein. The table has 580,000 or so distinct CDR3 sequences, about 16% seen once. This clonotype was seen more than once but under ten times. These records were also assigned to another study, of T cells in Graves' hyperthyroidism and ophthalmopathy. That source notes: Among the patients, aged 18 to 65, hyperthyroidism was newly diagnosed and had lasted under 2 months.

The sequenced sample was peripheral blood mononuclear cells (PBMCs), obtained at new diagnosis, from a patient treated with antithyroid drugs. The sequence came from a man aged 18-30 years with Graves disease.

The CDR3 spells CATSPSRPLAEAFF. The CDR3 DNA reads as TGTGCCACCAGCCCCTCCCGACCTCTCGCTGAAGCTTTCTTT. The gene calls are TRBV15 and TRBJ1-1; D unresolved. CDR1 is LNHNV and CDR2 is YYDKDF in the germline V gene (reference sequence). V was cut by 5 bases and J by 6 bases, with 16 bases left in between. CDR3 length: 14 residues.